This TCR beta chain appears in the sequencing data of a study of Ad26.COV2.S vaccination and SARS-CoV-2 variants. Across the whole study: Donor joined the COV1001 Ad26.COV2.S trial arm. Intramuscular Ad26.COV2.S at 5x10^10 or 1x10^11 viral particles.

Germline CDR1 reads MNHNS; CDR2 reads SASEGT. CDR3 length equals 15 residues. The junction had 3 bases not matched to a gene; V was cut back by 2 bases and J by 7 bases. TCRdb's table, derived via immunoSEQ multiplex PCR, lists solely in-frame clones and lacks some. The data hold roughly 300,000 clones, with 75% to 90% observed a single time. Treatment indicated: some 19 received Ad26.COV2.S at low or high dose, single or two shots; several received placebo; per-sample allocation not given. It was on day 63 after the first vaccine or placebo injection that samples were taken. This clone was observed a handful of times. The antigen remains undetermined. Study-level results: It was reported that spike-specific CD8+ and CD4+ T cell responses were substantially broad after vaccination.

This chain uses TRBV6-1 with TRBJ1-6; 9 bases match TRBD1. Source: peripheral blood, taken in a trial of Ad26.COV2.S vaccine versus placebo. The TCR comes from a person aged 18-60 years who received the Ad26.COV2.S COVID-19 vaccine or a placebo. Written as DNA, the CDR3 is TGTGCCAGCAGTGAACTCGACAGGGGGAATTCACCCCTCCACTTT. Its translation is CASSELDRGNSPLHF.